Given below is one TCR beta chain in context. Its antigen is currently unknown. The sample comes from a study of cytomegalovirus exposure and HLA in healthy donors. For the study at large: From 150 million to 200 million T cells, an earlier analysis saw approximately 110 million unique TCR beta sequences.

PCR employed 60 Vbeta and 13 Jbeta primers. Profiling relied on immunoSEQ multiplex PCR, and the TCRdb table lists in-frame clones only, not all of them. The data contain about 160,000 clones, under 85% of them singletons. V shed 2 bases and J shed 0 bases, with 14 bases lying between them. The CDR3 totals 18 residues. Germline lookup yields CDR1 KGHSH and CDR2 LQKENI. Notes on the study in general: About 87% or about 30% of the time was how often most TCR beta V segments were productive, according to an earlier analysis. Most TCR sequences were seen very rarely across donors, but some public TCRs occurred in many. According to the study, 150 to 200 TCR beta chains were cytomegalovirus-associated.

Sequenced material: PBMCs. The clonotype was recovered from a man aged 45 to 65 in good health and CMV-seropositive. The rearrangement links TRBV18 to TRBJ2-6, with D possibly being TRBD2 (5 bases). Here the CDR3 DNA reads TGTGCCAGCTCACCAAGTACGGCAGGACTCTCTGGGGCCAACGTCCTGACTTTC. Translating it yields CASSPSTAGLSGANVLTF.